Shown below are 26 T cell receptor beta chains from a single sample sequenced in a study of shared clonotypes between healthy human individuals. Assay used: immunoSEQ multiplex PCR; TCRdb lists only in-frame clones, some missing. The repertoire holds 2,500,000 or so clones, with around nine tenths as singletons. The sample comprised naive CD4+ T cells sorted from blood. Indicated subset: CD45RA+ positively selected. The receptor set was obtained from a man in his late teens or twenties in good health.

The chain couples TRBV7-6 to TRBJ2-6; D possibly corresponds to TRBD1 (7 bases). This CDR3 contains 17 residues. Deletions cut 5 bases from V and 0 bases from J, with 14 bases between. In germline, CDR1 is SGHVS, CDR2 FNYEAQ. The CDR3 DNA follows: TGTGCCAGCAGCAATGGGGGGACAGCCTCTGGGGCCAACGTCCTGACTTTC. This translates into CASSNGGTASGANVLTF.

CDR3 sequence: CASSLDRVAPEAFF. CDR3 coding DNA: TGCGCCAGCAGCCTGGACAGGGTTGCCCCTGAAGCTTTCTTT. The rearrangement joins TRBV5-1 to TRBJ1-1, with 8 bases matching TRBD1. The ends lost 4 bases at V and 6 bases at J; junction bases unmatched: 8. Per germline, CDR1 SGHRS and CDR2 YFSETQ. The length of the CDR3 is 14 residues.

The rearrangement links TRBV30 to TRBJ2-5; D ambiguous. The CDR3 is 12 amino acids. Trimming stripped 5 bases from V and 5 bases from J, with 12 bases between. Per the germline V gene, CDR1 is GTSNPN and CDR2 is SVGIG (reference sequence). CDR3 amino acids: CAWAGETETQYF. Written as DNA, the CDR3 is TGTGCCTGGGCAGGAGAAACGGAGACCCAGTACTTC.

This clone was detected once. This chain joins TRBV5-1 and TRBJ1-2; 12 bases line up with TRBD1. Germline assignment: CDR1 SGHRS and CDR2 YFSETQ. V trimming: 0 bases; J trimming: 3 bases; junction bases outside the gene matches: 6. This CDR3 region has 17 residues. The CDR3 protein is CASSLVRDRGPYYGYTF. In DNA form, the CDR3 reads TGCGCCAGCAGCTTGGTCCGGGACAGGGGGCCTTACTATGGCTACACCTTC.

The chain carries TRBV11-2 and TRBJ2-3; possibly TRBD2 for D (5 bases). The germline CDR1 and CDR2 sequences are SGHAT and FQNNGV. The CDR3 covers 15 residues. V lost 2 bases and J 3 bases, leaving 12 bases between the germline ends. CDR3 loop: CASSLNPPGTDTQYF. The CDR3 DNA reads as TGTGCCAGCAGCTTAAACCCTCCGGGGACAGATACGCAGTATTTT.

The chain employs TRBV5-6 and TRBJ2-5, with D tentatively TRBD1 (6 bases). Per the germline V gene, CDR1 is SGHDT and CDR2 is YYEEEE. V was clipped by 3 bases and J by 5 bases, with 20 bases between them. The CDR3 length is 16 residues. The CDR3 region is CASSSTGTRSRETQYF. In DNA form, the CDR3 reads TGTGCCAGCAGCTCAACCGGGACAAGGTCAAGGGAGACCCAGTACTTC.

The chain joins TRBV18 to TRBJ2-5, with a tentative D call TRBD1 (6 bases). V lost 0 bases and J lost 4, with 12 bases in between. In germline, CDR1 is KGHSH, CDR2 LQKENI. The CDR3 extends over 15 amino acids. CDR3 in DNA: TGTGCCAGCTCACCACCTCTGAGGGGGAGAGAGACCCAGTACTTC. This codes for CASSPPLRGRETQYF.

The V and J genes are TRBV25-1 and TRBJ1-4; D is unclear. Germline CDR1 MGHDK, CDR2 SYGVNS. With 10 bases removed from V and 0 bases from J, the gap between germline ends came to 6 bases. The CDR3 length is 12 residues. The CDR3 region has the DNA TGTGCCACGAGCACAACTAATGAAAAACTGTTTTTT. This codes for CATSTTNEKLFF.

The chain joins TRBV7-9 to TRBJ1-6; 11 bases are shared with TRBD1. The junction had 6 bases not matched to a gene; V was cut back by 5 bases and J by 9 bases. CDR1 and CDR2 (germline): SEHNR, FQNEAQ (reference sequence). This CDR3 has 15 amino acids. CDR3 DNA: TGTGCCAGCAGCCCAGGGGACAGGGGGGGTTCACCCCTCCACTTT. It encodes CASSPGDRGGSPLHF.

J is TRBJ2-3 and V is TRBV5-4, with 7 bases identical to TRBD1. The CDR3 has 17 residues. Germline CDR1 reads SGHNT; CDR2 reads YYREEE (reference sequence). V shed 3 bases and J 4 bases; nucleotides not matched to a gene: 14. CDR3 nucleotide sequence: TGTGCCAGCAGCTCCAATCCCCTCGGGCAGGGGGCAGATACGCAGTATTTT. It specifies CASSSNPLGQGADTQYF.

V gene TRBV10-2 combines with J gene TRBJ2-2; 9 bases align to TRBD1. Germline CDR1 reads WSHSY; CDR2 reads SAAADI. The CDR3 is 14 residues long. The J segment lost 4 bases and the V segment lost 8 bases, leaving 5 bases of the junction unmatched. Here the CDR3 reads CASVRQGGTGELFF. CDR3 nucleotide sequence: TGCGCCAGCGTCCGACAGGGGGGCACCGGGGAGCTGTTTTTT.

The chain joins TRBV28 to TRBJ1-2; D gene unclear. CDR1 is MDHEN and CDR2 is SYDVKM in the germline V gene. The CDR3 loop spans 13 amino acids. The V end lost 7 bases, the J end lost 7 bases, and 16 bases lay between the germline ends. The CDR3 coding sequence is TGTGCCAGCACCCCCCCCGGGGTTCTTGGCTACACCTTC. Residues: CASTPPGVLGYTF.

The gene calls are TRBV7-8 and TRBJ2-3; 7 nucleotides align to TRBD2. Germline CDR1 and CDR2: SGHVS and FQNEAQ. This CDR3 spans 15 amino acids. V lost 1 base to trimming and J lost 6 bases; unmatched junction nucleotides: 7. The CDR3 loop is CASSLGLHGGDTQYF. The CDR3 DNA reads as TGTGCCAGCAGCTTAGGGCTACACGGGGGGGATACGCAGTATTTT.

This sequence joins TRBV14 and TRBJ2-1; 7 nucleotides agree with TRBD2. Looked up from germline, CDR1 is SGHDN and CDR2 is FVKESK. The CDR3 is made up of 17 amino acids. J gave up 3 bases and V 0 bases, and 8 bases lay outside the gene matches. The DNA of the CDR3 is TGTGCCAGCAGCCAAGATCTATTGGGAGGGGACTACAATGAGCAGTTCTTC. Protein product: CASSQDLLGGDYNEQFF.

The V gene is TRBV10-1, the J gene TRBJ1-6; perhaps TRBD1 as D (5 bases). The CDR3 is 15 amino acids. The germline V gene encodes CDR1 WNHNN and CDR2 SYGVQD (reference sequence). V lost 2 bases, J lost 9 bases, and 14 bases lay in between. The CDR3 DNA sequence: TGCGCCAGCAGTGAGCCCCCACAGGTAGGTTCACCCCTCCACTTT. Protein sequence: CASSEPPQVGSPLHF.

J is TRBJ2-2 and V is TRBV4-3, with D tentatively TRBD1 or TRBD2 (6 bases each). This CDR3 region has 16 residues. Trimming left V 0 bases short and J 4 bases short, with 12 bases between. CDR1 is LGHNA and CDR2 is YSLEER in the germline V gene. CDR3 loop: CASSQEGAGFTGELFF. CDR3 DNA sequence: TGCGCCAGCAGCCAAGAGGGGGCGGGATTCACCGGGGAGCTGTTTTTT.

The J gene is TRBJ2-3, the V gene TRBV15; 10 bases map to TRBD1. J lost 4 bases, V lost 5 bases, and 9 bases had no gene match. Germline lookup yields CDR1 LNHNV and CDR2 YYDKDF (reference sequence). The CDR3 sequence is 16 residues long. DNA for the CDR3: TGTGCCACCAGCGTACGCTTTGGGACAGGGGCAGATACGCAGTATTTT. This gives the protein CATSVRFGTGADTQYF.

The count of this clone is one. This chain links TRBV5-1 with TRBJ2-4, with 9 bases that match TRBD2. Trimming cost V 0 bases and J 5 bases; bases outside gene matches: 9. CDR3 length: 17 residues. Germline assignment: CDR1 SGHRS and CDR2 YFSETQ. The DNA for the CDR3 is TGCGCCAGCAGCTTGGGATCTGCGGGAGGGGGTCAAAACATTCAGTACTTC. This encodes CASSLGSAGGGQNIQYF.

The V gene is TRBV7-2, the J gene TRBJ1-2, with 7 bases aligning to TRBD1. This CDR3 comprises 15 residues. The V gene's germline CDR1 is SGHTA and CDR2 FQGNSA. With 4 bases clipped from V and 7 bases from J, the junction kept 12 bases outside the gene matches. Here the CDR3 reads CASSYAKATGVGYTF. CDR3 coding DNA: TGTGCCAGCAGCTACGCCAAGGCCACAGGGGTTGGCTACACCTTC. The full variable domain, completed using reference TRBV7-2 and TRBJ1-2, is GAGVSQSPSNKVTEKGKDVELRCDPISGHTALYWYRQSLGQGLEFLIYFQGNSAPDKSGLPSDRFSAERTGGSVSTLTIQRTQQEDSAVYLCASSYAKATGVGYTFGSGTRLTVV.

DNA of the CDR3: TGTGCCAGCAGCTTCTCAGGGGATAGCAATCAGCCCCAGCATTTT. This translates into CASSFSGDSNQPQHF. This chain connects TRBV9 to TRBJ1-5; tentatively, D is TRBD1 (6 bases). The V gene's germline CDR1 is SGDLS and CDR2 YYNGEE. The CDR3 is 15 residues long. V was cut by 4 bases and J by 0 bases, with 11 bases left in between.

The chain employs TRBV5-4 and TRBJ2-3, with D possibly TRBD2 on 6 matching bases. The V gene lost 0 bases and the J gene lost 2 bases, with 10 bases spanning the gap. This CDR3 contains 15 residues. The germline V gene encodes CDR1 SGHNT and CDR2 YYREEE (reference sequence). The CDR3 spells CASSLAAGTTDTQYF. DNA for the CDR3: TGTGCCAGCAGCTTGGCCGCGGGGACCACAGATACGCAGTATTTT. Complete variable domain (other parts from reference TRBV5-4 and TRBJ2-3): ETGVTQSPTHLIKTRGQQVTLRCSSQSGHNTVSWYQQALGQGPQFIFQYYREEENGRGNFPPRFSGLQFPNYSSELNVNALELDDSALYLCASSLAAGTTDTQYFGPGTRLTVL.

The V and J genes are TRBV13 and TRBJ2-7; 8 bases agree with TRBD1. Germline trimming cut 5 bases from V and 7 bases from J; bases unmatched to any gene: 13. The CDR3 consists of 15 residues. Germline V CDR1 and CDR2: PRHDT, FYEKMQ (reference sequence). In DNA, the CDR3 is TGTGCCAGCAGCCGAACCGGGACAGGAGGGTGGGAGCAGTACTTC. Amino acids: CASSRTGTGGWEQYF. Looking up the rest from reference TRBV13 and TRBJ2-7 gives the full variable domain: AAGVIQSPRHLIKEKRETATLKCYPIPRHDTVYWYQQGPGQDPQFLISFYEKMQSDKGSIPDRFSAQQFSDYHSELNMSSLELGDSALYFCASSRTGTGGWEQYFGPGTRLTVT.

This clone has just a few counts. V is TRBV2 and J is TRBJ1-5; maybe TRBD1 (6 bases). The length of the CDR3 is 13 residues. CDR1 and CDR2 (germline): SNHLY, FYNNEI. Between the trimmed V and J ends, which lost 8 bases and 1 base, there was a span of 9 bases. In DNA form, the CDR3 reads TGTGCCAGCGGGACACAAAGCAATCAGCCCCAGCATTTT. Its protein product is CASGTQSNQPQHF.

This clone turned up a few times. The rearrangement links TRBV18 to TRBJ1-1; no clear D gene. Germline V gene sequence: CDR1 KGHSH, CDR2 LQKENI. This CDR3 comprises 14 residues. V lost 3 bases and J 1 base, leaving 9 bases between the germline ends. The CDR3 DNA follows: TGTGCCAGCTCACCGGCAGAGAGGAACACTGAAGCTTTCTTT. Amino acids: CASSPAERNTEAFF.

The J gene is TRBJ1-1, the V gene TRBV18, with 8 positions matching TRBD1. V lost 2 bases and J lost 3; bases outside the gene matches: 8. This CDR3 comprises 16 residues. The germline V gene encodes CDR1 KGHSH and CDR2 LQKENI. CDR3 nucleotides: TGTGCCAGCTCACCAGGTCTTGGACAGGGAGACACTGAAGCTTTCTTT. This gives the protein CASSPGLGQGDTEAFF.

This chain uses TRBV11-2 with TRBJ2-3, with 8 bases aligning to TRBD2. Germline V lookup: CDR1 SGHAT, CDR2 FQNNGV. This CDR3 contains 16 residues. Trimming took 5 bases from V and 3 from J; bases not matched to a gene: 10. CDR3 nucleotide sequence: TGTGCCAGCAGCGTAGTAGCGGGAAGGGTGACAGATACGCAGTATTTT. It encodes CASSVVAGRVTDTQYF.